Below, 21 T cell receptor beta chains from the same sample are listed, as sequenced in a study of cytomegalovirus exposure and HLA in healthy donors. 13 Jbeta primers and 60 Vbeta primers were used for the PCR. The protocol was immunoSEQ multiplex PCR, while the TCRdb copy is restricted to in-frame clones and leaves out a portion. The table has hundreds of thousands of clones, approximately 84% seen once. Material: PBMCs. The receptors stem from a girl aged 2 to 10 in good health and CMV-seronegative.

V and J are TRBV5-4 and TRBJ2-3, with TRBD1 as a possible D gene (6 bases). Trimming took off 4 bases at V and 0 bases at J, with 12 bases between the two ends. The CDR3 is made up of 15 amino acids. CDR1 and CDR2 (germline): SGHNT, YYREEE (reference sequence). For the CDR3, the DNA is TGTGCCAGCAGCCCCAGGGGACCAAGCACAGATACGCAGTATTTT. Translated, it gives CASSPRGPSTDTQYF.

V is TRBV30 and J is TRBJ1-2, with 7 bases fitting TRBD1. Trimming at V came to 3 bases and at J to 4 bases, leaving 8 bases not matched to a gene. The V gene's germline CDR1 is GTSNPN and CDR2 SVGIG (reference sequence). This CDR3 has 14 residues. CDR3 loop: CAWRSPRQGYGYTF. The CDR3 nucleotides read TGTGCCTGGAGGTCCCCCAGACAGGGCTATGGCTACACCTTC.

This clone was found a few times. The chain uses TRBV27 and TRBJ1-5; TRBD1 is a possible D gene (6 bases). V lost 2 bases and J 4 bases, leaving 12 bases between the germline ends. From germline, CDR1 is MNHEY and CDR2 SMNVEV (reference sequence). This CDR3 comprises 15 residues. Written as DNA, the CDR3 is TGTGCCAGCAGTTTAGCACAGGGATGGAATCAGCCCCAGCATTTT. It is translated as CASSLAQGWNQPQHF.

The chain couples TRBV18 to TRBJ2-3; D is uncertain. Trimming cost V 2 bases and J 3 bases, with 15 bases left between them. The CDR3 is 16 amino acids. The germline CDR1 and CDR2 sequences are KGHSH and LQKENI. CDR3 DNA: TGTGCCAGCTCACCAATTAAAACTACTGGGACAGATACGCAGTATTTT. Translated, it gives CASSPIKTTGTDTQYF. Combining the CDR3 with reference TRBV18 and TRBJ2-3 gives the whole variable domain NAGVMQNPRHLVRRRGQEARLRCSPMKGHSHVYWYRQLPEEGLKFMVYLQKENIIDESGMPKERFSAEFPKEGPSILRIQQVVRGDSAAYFCASSPIKTTGTDTQYFGPGTRLTVL.

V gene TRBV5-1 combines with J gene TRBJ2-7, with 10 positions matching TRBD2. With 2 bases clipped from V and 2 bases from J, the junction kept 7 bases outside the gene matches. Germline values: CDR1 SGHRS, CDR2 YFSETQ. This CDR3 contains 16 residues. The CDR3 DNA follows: TGCGCCAGCAGCTTAAGCGGAAGCGGGGGGGCCTACGAGCAGTACTTC. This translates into CASSLSGSGGAYEQYF.

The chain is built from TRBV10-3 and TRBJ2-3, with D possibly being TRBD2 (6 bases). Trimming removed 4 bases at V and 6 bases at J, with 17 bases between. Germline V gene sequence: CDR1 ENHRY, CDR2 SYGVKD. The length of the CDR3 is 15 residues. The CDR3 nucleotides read TGTGCCATCAGTGTCGCTTGGAGGGCGGAGGATACGCAGTATTTT. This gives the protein CAISVAWRAEDTQYF.

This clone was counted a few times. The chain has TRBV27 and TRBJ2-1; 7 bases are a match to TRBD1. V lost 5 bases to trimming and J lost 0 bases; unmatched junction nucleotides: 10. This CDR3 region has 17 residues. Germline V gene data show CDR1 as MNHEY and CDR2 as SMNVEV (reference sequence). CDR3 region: CASSTYYRGASYNEQFF. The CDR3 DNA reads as TGTGCCAGCAGTACCTATTACAGGGGTGCCTCCTACAATGAGCAGTTCTTC.

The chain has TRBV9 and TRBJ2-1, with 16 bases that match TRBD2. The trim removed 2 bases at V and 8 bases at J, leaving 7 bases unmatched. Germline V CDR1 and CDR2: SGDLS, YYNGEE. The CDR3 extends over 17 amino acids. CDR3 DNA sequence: TGTGCCAGCAGCGTCGAACCGGGACTAGCGGGGGGGCATGAGCAGTTCTTC. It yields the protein CASSVEPGLAGGHEQFF. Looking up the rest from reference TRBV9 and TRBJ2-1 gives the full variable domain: DSGVTQTPKHLITATGQRVTLRCSPRSGDLSVYWYQQSLDQGLQFLIQYYNGEERAKGNILERFSAQQFPDLHSELNLSSLELGDSALYFCASSVEPGLAGGHEQFFGPGTRLTVL.

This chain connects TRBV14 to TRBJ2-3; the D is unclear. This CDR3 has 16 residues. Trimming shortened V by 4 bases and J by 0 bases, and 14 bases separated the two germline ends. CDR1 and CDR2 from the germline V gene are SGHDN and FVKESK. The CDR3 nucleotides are TGTGCCAGCAGCCTCCTACCGGGTCCTAGCACAGATACGCAGTATTTT. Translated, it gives CASSLLPGPSTDTQYF.

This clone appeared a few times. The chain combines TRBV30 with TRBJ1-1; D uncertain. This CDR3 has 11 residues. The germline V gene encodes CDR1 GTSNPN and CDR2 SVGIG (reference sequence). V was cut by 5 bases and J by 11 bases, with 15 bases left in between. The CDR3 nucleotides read TGTGCCTGGTCACGAACGATCGGTGCTTTCTTT. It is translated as CAWSRTIGAFF.

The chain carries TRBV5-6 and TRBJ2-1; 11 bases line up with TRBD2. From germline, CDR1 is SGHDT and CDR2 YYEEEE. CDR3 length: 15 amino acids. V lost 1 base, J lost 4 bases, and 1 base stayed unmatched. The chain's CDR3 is CASSLTSGGYNEQFF. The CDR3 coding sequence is TGTGCCAGCAGCTTGACTAGCGGGGGATACAATGAGCAGTTCTTC.

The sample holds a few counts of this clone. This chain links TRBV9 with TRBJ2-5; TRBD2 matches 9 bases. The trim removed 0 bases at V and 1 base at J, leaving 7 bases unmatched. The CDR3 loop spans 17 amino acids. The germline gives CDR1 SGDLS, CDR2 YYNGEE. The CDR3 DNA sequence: TGTGCCAGCAGCGTAGAGGTTAGCGGGGGCTTCCAAGAGACCCAGTACTTC. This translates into CASSVEVSGGFQETQYF.

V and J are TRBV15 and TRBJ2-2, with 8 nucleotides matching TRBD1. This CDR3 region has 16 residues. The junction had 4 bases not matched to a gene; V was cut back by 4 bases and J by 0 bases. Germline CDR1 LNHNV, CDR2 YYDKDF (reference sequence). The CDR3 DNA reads TGTGCCACCAGCACCGGACAGGGCCCGAACACCGGGGAGCTGTTTTTT. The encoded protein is CATSTGQGPNTGELFF.

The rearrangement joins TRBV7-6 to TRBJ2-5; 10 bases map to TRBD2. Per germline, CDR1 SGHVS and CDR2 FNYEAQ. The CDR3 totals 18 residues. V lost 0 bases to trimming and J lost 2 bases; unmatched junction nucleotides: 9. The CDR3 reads CASSLAAVASGGQETQYF. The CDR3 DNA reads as TGTGCCAGCAGCTTAGCGGCGGTCGCTAGCGGGGGACAAGAGACCCAGTACTTC.

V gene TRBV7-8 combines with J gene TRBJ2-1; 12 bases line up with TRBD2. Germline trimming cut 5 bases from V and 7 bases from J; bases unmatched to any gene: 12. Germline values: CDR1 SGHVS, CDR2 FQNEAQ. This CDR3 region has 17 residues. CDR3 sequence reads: CASSPRLAGEGRNEQFF. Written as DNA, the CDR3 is TGTGCCAGCAGCCCCAGACTAGCGGGAGAGGGAAGGAATGAGCAGTTCTTC.

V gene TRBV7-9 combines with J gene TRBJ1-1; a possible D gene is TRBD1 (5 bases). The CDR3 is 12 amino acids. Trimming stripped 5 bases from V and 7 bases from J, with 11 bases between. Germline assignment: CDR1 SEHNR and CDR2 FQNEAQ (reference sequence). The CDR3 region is CASSPKDSEAFF. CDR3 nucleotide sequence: TGTGCCAGCAGCCCGAAAGACAGTGAAGCTTTCTTT.

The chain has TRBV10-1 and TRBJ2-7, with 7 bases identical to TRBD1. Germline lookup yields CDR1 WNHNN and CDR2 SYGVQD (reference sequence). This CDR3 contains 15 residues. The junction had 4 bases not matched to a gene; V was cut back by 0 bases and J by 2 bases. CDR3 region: CASSESGGRAYEQYF. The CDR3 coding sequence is TGCGCCAGCAGTGAGTCAGGGGGCAGAGCCTACGAGCAGTACTTC.

CDR3 sequence (DNA): TGTGCCAGCAGCTTAGGGCCGGATACGCAGTATTTT. Protein: CASSLGPDTQYF. V is TRBV7-6 and J is TRBJ2-3; D ambiguous. Germline V CDR1 and CDR2: SGHVS, FNYEAQ. The V gene lost 1 base and the J gene lost 6 bases, with 5 bases spanning the gap. The CDR3 is 12 residues long.

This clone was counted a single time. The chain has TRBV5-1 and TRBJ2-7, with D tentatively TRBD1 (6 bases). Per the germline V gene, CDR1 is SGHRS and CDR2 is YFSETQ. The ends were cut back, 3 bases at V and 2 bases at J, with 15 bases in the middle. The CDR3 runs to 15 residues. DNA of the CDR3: TGCGCCAGCAGCTGGACCGGGACAATCGCCTACGAGCAGTACTTC. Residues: CASSWTGTIAYEQYF.

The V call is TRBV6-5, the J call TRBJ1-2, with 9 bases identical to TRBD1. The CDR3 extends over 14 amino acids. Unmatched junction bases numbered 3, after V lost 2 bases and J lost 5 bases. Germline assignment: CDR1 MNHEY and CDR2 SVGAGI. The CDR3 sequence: CASSYMGTGYGYTF. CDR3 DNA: TGTGCCAGCAGTTACATGGGGACAGGGTATGGCTACACCTTC.

The CDR3 here is CASSKEGSGVGNTEAFF. In DNA, the CDR3 is TGTGCCAGCAGCAAAGAGGGGTCGGGGGTCGGGAACACTGAAGCTTTCTTT. V gene TRBV21-1 combines with J gene TRBJ1-1. TRBV21-1 is recorded as a pseudogene. There are 17 residues in the CDR3.